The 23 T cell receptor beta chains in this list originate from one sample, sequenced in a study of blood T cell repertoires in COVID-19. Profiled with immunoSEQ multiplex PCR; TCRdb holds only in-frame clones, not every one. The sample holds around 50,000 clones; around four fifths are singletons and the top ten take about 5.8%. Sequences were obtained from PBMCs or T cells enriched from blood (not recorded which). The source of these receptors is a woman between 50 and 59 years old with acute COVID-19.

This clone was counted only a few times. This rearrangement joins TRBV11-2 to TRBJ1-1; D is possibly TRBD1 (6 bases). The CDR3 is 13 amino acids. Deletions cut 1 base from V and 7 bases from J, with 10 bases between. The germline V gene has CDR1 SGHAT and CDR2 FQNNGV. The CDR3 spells CASSLAQGNEAFF. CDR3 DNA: TGTGCCAGCAGCTTAGCCCAGGGGAATGAAGCTTTCTTT.

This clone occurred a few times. The CDR3 region has the DNA TGTGCCTGGACCTCGGGGTCCAATCAGCCCCAGCATTTT. This translates into CAWTSGSNQPQHF. V and J are TRBV30 and TRBJ1-5; D gene unclear. Germline CDR1 GTSNPN, CDR2 SVGIG (reference sequence). Trimming left V 4 bases short and J 3 bases short, with 10 bases between. The CDR3 covers 13 residues.

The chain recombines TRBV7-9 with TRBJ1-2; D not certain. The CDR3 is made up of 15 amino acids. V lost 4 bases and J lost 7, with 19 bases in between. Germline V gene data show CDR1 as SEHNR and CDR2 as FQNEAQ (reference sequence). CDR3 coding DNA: TGTGCCAGCAGCTCCCAAAAAGGGCGGGTGGCTGGCTACACCTTC. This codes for CASSSQKGRVAGYTF.

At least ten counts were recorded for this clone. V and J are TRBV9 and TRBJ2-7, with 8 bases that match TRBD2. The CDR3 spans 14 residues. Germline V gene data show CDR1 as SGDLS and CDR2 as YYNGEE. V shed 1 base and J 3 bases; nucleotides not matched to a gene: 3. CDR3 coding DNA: TGTGCCAGCAGCGTAAGGGGACTAGACTACGAGCAGTACTTC. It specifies CASSVRGLDYEQYF.

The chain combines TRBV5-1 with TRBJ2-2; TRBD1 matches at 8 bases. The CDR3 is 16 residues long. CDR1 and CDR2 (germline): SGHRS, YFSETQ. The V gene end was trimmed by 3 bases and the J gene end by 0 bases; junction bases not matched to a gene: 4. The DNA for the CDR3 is TGCGCCAGCAGCTCACAGGGGGTATCGAACACCGGGGAGCTGTTTTTT. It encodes CASSSQGVSNTGELFF.

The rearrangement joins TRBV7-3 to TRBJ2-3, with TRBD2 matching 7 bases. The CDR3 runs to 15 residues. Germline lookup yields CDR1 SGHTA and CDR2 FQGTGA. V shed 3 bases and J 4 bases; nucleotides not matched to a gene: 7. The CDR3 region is CASSLKAGSPDTQYF. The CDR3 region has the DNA TGTGCCAGCAGCTTGAAAGCGGGGAGCCCAGATACGCAGTATTTT. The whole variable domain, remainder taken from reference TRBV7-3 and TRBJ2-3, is GAGVSQTPSNKVTEKGKYVELRCDPISGHTALYWYRQSLGQGPEFLIYFQGTGAADDSGLPNDRFFAVRPEGSVSTLKIQRTERGDSAVYLCASSLKAGSPDTQYFGPGTRLTVL.

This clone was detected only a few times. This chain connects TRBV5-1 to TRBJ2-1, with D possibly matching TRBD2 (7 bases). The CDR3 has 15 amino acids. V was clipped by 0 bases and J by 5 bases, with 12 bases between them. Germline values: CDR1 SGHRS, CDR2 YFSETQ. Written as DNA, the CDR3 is TGCGCCAGCAGCTTGGGGCGGGGGCCTAACAATGAGCAGTTCTTC. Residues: CASSLGRGPNNEQFF.

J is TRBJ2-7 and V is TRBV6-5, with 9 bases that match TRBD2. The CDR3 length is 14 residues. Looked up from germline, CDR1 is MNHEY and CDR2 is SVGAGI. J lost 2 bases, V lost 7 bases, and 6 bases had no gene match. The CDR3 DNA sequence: TGTGCCAGCAAGGTAATAGCGGGAGCCTACGAGCAGTACTTC. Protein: CASKVIAGAYEQYF.

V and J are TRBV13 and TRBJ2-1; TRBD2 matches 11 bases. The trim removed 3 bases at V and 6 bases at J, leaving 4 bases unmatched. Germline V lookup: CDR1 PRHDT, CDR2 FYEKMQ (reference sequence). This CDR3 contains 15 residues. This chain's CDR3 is CASSFSGGALNEQFF. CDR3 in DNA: TGTGCCAGCAGCTTTAGCGGGGGGGCCCTCAATGAGCAGTTCTTC.

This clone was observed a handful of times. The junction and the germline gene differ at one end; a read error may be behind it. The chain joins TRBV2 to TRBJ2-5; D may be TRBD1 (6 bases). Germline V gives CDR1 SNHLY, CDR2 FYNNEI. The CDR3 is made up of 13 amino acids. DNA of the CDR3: TGTGCCAGCAGTGAAGCGCTTCGACAGGTCGGGAACTTC. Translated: CASSEALRQVGNF.

CDR3 bases: TGCGCCAGCAGCCAAGCGACAGGGTACACTGAAGCTTTCTTT. Protein sequence: CASSQATGYTEAFF. The chain uses TRBV5-1 and TRBJ1-1; 7 nucleotides match TRBD1. From germline, CDR1 is SGHRS and CDR2 YFSETQ. The V gene end was trimmed by 4 bases and the J gene end by 3 bases; junction bases not matched to a gene: 6. The CDR3 sequence is 14 residues long.

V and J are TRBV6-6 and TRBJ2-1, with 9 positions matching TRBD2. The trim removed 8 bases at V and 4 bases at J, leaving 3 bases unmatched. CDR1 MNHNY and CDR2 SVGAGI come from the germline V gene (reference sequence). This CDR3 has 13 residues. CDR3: CASSSGEYNEQFF. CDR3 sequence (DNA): TGTGCCAGCTCTAGCGGGGAATACAATGAGCAGTTCTTC.

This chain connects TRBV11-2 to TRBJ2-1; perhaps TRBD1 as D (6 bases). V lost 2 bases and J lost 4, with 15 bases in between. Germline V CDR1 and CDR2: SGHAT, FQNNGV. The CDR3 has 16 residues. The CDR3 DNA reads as TGTGCCAGCAGCTTATTGGGTGGGGGCCGATACAATGAGCAGTTCTTC. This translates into CASSLLGGGRYNEQFF.

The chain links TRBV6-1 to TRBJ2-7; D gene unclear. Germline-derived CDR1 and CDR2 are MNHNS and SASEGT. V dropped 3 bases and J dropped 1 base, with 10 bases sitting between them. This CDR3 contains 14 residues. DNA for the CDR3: TGTGCCAGCAGTGACCAAGGCAGGTCCTACGAGCAGTACTTC. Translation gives CASSDQGRSYEQYF.

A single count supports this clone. The CDR3 sequence is CASSLGLAGGQETQYF. The CDR3 nucleotides read TGTGCCAGCAGTTTAGGGCTAGCGGGGGGGCAAGAGACCCAGTACTTC. The chain recombines TRBV28 with TRBJ2-5, with TRBD2 matching 12 bases. This CDR3 has 16 amino acids. The germline gives CDR1 MDHEN, CDR2 SYDVKM. The J segment lost 2 bases and the V segment lost 2 bases, leaving 3 bases of the junction unmatched. Complete variable domain (other parts from reference TRBV28 and TRBJ2-5): DVKVTQSSRYLVKRTGEKVFLECVQDMDHENMFWYRQDPGLGLRLIYFSYDVKMKEKGDIPEGYSVSREKKERFSLILESASTNQTSMYLCASSLGLAGGQETQYFGPGTRLLVL.

The CDR3 spells CASSLPTLEGQGYEQYF. Here the CDR3 DNA reads TGTGCCAGCAGTTTACCGACCCTTGAGGGACAGGGCTACGAGCAGTACTTC. This sequence joins TRBV27 and TRBJ2-7; 9 positions agree with TRBD1. V trimming: 2 bases; J trimming: 3 bases; junction bases outside the gene matches: 11. Germline loops: CDR1 MNHEY, CDR2 SMNVEV (reference sequence). This CDR3 is 17 amino acids long.

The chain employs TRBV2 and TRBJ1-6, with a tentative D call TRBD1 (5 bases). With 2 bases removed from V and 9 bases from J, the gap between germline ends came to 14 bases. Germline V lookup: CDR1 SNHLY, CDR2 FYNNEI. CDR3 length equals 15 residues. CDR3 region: CASSERGRQGSPLHF. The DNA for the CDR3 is TGTGCCAGCAGTGAAAGGGGCCGCCAAGGTTCACCCCTCCACTTT.

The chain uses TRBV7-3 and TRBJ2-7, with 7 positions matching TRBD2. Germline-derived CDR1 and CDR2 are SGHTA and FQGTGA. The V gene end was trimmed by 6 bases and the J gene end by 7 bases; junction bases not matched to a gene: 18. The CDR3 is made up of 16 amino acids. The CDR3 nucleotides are TGTGCCAGCAGTGCCTCCCCGGGAGGTTCCCCCTGGGAGCAGTACTTC. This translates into CASSASPGGSPWEQYF.

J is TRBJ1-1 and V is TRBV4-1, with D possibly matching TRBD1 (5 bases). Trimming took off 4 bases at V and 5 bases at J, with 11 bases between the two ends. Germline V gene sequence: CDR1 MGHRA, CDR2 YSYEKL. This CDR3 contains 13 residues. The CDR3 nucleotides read TGCGCCAGCAGCCCCGCAGGGTGGACTGAAGCTTTCTTT. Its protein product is CASSPAGWTEAFF.

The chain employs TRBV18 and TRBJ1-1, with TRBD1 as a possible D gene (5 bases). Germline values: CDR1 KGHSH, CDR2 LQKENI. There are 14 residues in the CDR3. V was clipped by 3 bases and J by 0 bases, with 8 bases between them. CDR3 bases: TGTGCCAGCTCACCTCCGACAGTGAACACTGAAGCTTTCTTT. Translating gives CASSPPTVNTEAFF. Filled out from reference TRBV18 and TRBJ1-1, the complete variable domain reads NAGVMQNPRHLVRRRGQEARLRCSPMKGHSHVYWYRQLPEEGLKFMVYLQKENIIDESGMPKERFSAEFPKEGPSILRIQQVVRGDSAAYFCASSPPTVNTEAFFGQGTRLTVV.

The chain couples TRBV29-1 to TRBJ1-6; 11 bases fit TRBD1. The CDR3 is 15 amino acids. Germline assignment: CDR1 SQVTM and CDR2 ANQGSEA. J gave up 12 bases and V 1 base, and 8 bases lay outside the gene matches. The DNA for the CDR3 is TGCAGCGTTGAAGGGGACAGGGGGTTCATGGAACCCCTCCACTTT. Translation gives CSVEGDRGFMEPLHF. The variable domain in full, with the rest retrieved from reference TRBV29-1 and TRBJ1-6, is SAVISQKPSRDICQRGTSLTIQCQVDSQVTMMFWYRQQPGQSLTLIATANQGSEATYESGFVIDKFPISRPNLTFSTLTVSNMSPEDSSIYLCSVEGDRGFMEPLHFGNGTRLTVT.

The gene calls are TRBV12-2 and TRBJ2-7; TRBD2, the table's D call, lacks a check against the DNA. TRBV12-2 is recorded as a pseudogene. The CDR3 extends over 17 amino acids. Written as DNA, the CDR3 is TGTGCAAGTCGCTTAGCCTGCTCGGGGGGCCGGTCCTACGAGCAGTACTTC. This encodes CASRLACSGGRSYEQYF.

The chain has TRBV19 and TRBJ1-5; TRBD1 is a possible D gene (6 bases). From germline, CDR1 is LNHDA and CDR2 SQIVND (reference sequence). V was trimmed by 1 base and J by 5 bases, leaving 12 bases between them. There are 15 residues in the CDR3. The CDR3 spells CASSIAPTGYQPQHF. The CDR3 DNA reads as TGTGCCAGTAGTATAGCTCCCACAGGGTATCAGCCCCAGCATTTT.